A single TCR beta chain is shown here with its context. This specimen comes from a study of T cell changes during pregnancy in multiple sclerosis. Trimming shortened V by 5 bases and J by 4 bases, and 15 bases separated the two germline ends. The CDR3 sequence is 16 residues long. The germline V gene has CDR1 SEHNR and CDR2 FQNEAQ (reference sequence). Sequenced by immunoSEQ multiplex PCR; TCRdb stores in-frame clones only, minus some. The sample has tens of thousands of clones; approximately 94% are singletons. The TCR was taken from a female donor with multiple sclerosis, enrolled in a pregnancy study. The chain uses TRBV7-9 and TRBJ2-6; no reliable D call. The sequences come from CD8+ T cells from peripheral blood mononuclear cells, collected in the third trimester of pregnancy. This CDR3 reads CASSVDEFAGANVLTF. Here the CDR3 DNA reads TGTGCCAGCAGCGTAGACGAGTTCGCCGGGGCCAACGTCCTGACTTTC.